The 27 T cell receptor beta chains below were found in one sample sequenced in a study of T cells after yellow fever vaccination. TCRdb redid the calling of the 5' RACE reads with MiXCR, one entry per CDR3 protein. Counted here are about 320,000 distinct CDR3 sequences, 3.5% to 4.5% occurring once; the ten biggest clones make up less than 20%. The specimen comprised PBMCs, sampled 15 days after the yellow fever booster vaccination. These receptors were obtained from a man younger than 30 who received the YFV17D yellow fever vaccine.

The chain recombines TRBV7-2 with TRBJ2-7; D uncertain. Germline CDR1 SGHTA, CDR2 FQGNSA. The germline V and J ends were trimmed by 6 bases and 2 bases, with 11 bases remaining between them. The CDR3 covers 13 residues. In DNA form, the CDR3 reads TGTGCCAGCAGTTACCCCCTAACCTACGAGCAGTACTTC. It encodes CASSYPLTYEQYF. The variable domain in full, completed from reference TRBV7-2 and TRBJ2-7, reads GAGVSQSPSNKVTEKGKDVELRCDPISGHTALYWYRQSLGQGLEFLIYFQGNSAPDKSGLPSDRFSAERTGGSVSTLTIQRTQQEDSAVYLCASSYPLTYEQYFGPGTRLTVT.

This clonotype was found many times. The CDR3 DNA sequence: TGTGCCAGCAGTTCCGGGACAGCACTCTACGAGCAGTACGTC. It codes for CASSSGTALYEQYV. J is TRBJ2-7 and V is TRBV6-2 or TRBV6-3, with 7 bases fitting TRBD1. The J segment lost 3 bases and the V segment lost 4 bases, leaving 6 bases of the junction unmatched. The CDR3 loop spans 14 amino acids. CDR1 and CDR2 (germline): MNHEY, SVGEGT.

This clonotype occurred many times. The chain couples TRBV7-6 to TRBJ2-2; D remains unclear. This CDR3 spans 13 amino acids. Germline V gene sequence: CDR1 SGHVS, CDR2 FNYEAQ. V gave up 1 base and J gave up 9 bases, with 9 bases separating them. CDR3 sequence reads: CASSLGQNRELFF. As DNA, the CDR3 is TGTGCCAGCAGCTTAGGCCAGAACCGGGAGCTGTTTTTT.

The chain joins TRBV5-6 to TRBJ2-2; unclear D gene. V was trimmed by 4 bases and J by 0 bases, leaving 13 bases between them. Germline V gene lookup returns CDR1 SGHDT and CDR2 YYEEEE. CDR3 size: 16 residues. The CDR3, as DNA: TGTGCCAGCAGCCACCTTTTATCAGCGAACACCGGGGAGCTGTTTTTT. Protein: CASSHLLSANTGELFF. Together with reference TRBV5-6 and TRBJ2-2, the CDR3 gives the full variable domain: DAGVTQSPTHLIKTRGQQVTLRCSPKSGHDTVSWYQQALGQGPQFIFQYYEEEERQRGNFPDRFSGHQFPNYSSELNVNALLLGDSALYLCASSHLLSANTGELFFGEGSRLTVL.

This clonotype was seen a few times. The chain combines TRBV14 with TRBJ1-6; possibly TRBD1 for D (5 bases). The germline V and J ends were trimmed by 4 bases and 6 bases, with 10 bases remaining between them. The CDR3 spans 14 residues. The germline gives CDR1 SGHDN, CDR2 FVKESK. In DNA, the CDR3 is TGTGCCAGCAGCCGTCCAGGGACTAATTCACCCCTCCACTTT. The encoded protein is CASSRPGTNSPLHF. The full variable domain, completed using reference TRBV14 and TRBJ1-6, is EAGVTQFPSHSVIEKGQTVTLRCDPISGHDNLYWYRRVMGKEIKFLLHFVKESKQDESGMPNNRFLAERTGGTYSTLKVQPAELEDSGVYFCASSRPGTNSPLHFGNGTRLTVT.

This clonotype came up many times. The chain uses TRBV15 and TRBJ1-5; D uncertain. The germline gives CDR1 LNHNV, CDR2 YYDKDF (reference sequence). CDR3 length equals 12 residues. With 4 bases removed from V and 4 bases from J, the gap between germline ends came to 5 bases. CDR3 region: CATSTENQPQHF. DNA for the CDR3: TGTGCCACCAGCACCGAGAATCAGCCCCAGCATTTT.

This clonotype has a count of ten or more. The chain uses TRBV5-1 and TRBJ1-2; D is uncertain. CDR1 is SGHRS, CDR2 YFSETQ, per germline. The CDR3 is 14 amino acids. V was trimmed by 4 bases and J by 2 bases, leaving 12 bases between them. The chain's CDR3 is CASSLGADNYGYTF. The CDR3 DNA is TGCGCCAGCAGCCTAGGTGCGGACAACTATGGCTACACCTTC.

This clonotype was found many times. The gene calls are TRBV5-6 and TRBJ1-1; 7 bases match TRBD1. The CDR3 consists of 14 residues. CDR1 and CDR2 (germline): SGHDT, YYEEEE. V was clipped by 4 bases and J by 7 bases; unmatched bases: 10. For the CDR3, the DNA is TGTGCCAGCAGCCTCCGAGGGGGCCGGGGTGAAGCTTTCTTT. Protein product: CASSLRGGRGEAFF. The full variable domain, rest sourced from reference TRBV5-6 and TRBJ1-1, is DAGVTQSPTHLIKTRGQQVTLRCSPKSGHDTVSWYQQALGQGPQFIFQYYEEEERQRGNFPDRFSGHQFPNYSSELNVNALLLGDSALYLCASSLRGGRGEAFFGQGTRLTVV.

This chain connects TRBV6-5 to TRBJ1-5, with no clear D. The CDR3 is 14 amino acids. Germline lookup yields CDR1 MNHEY and CDR2 SVGAGI. V was shortened by 2 bases and J by 4 bases, with 9 bases between the two germline ends. CDR3 sequence: CASSYVGQNQPQHF. The CDR3 nucleotides are TGTGCCAGCAGTTACGTAGGCCAGAATCAGCCCCAGCATTTT.

There are a few counts of this clonotype. The CDR3 bases are TGTGCCAGCACCGTCCGTCGGGGGAACACTGAAGCTTTCTTT. Protein sequence: CASTVRRGNTEAFF. J is TRBJ1-1 and V is TRBV2; no clear D. This CDR3 has 14 amino acids. V was cut by 7 bases and J by 1 base, with 13 bases left in between. The germline V gene encodes CDR1 SNHLY and CDR2 FYNNEI.

As to this clonotype: A read error may be the cause here, since a much bigger clone is one base away. The rearrangement uses TRBV20-1 and TRBJ2-7, with D perhaps TRBD1 (6 bases). Germline CDR1 reads DFQATT; CDR2 reads SNEGSKA (reference sequence). The CDR3 covers 14 residues. Written as DNA, the CDR3 is TGCAGTGCCAGACCGGGACATTCCTCCTTCGAGCAGTACTTC. Translated: CSARPGHSSFEQYF.

Ten or more counts support this clonotype. V usage is TRBV5-1 and J usage is TRBJ1-1, with D perhaps TRBD1 (5 bases). The CDR3 runs 14 residues. Trimming cost V 5 bases and J 1 base, with 12 bases left between them. Germline V gene data show CDR1 as SGHRS and CDR2 as YFSETQ. CDR3 loop: CASRPDTGNTEAFF. The CDR3, as DNA: TGCGCCAGCAGGCCGGACACAGGGAACACTGAAGCTTTCTTT. Looking up the rest from reference TRBV5-1 and TRBJ1-1 gives the full variable domain: KAGVTQTPRYLIKTRGQQVTLSCSPISGHRSVSWYQQTPGQGLQFLFEYFSETQRNKGNFPGRFSGRQFSNSRSEMNVSTLELGDSALYLCASRPDTGNTEAFFGQGTRLTVV.

This chain uses TRBV11-2 with TRBJ2-5; 10 bases are shared with TRBD2. The J segment lost 1 base and the V segment lost 5 bases, leaving 10 bases of the junction unmatched. The CDR3 length is 17 residues. Per the germline V gene, CDR1 is SGHAT and CDR2 is FQNNGV. This CDR3 is CASSPPLAGVLQETQYF. The CDR3 region has the DNA TGTGCCAGCAGCCCTCCCCTAGCGGGGGTCCTCCAAGAGACCCAGTACTTC.

The V and J genes are TRBV27 and TRBJ2-7; perhaps TRBD1 as D (6 bases). This CDR3 is 13 amino acids long. Trimming took 4 bases from V and 3 from J, leaving 10 bases between them. The germline V gene encodes CDR1 MNHEY and CDR2 SMNVEV (reference sequence). The CDR3 bases are TGTGCCAGCAGTTCGAGAGGGGGCTACGAGCAGTACTTC. It encodes CASSSRGGYEQYF.

V usage is TRBV14 and J usage is TRBJ1-2; D possibly corresponds to TRBD1 (6 bases). Per germline, CDR1 SGHDN and CDR2 FVKESK. The CDR3 is 15 amino acids. V dropped 0 bases and J dropped 6 bases, with 14 bases sitting between them. CDR3 residues: CASSQDIQGRDGYTF. The CDR3 nucleotides are TGTGCCAGCAGCCAAGACATACAGGGAAGGGATGGCTACACCTTC.

This clonotype was seen many times. The rearrangement joins TRBV7-2 to TRBJ2-3; the D gene is possibly TRBD1 (6 bases). The CDR3 extends over 15 amino acids. From germline, CDR1 is SGHTA and CDR2 FQGNSA. Trimming left V 5 bases short and J 1 base short, with 13 bases between. CDR3 nucleotide sequence: TGTGCCAGCAGCCTACAGGGCTCTGGCACAGATACGCAGTATTTT. Translation: CASSLQGSGTDTQYF.

This clonotype was recorded many times. The germline gene is not matched at one end of the junction; a read error may be the cause. This rearrangement joins TRBV7-9 to TRBJ2-1, with D possibly matching TRBD2 (5 bases). The germline V gene encodes CDR1 SEHNR and CDR2 FQNEAQ (reference sequence). The CDR3 loop spans 13 amino acids. As DNA, the CDR3 is TGTGCCAGCACCTTATCGGGGAACAATGAGCAGTTCTTC. Its protein product is CASTLSGNNEQFF.

This clonotype was picked up many times. The J gene is TRBJ2-1, the V gene TRBV12-3 or TRBV12-4, with 13 bases identical to TRBD2. There are 16 residues in the CDR3. V lost 6 bases, J lost 7 bases, and 9 bases stayed unmatched. The CDR3, as DNA: TGTGCCAGCAGCGTCCAGGGACTAGCGGGGAGGAATGAGCAGTTCTTC. This sequence encodes CASSVQGLAGRNEQFF.

As concerns this clonotype: One base away lies a much larger clone, so this may be a sequencing read error. The V and J genes are TRBV7-8 and TRBJ2-7; D is unclear. This CDR3 spans 14 amino acids. V dropped 3 bases and J dropped 1 base, with 10 bases sitting between them. Germline V gene data show CDR1 as SGHVS and CDR2 as FQNEAQ. CDR3 in amino acids: CASSFGSSSYEQYV. CDR3 DNA: TGTGCCAGCAGCTTCGGCAGTTCTTCCTACGAGCAGTACGTC.

The V gene is TRBV6-6, the J gene TRBJ2-5, with D perhaps matching TRBD2 (7 bases). Germline CDR1 reads MNHNY; CDR2 reads SVGAGI (reference sequence). This CDR3 has 13 residues. V shed 7 bases and J shed 4 bases, with 13 bases lying between them. CDR3 nucleotides: TGTGCCAGCAACGCGGGGGCGGGAGAGACCCAGTACTTC. It yields the protein CASNAGAGETQYF.

This clonotype was found many times. The V and J genes are TRBV4-3 and TRBJ2-4, with D possibly matching TRBD1 (6 bases). The CDR3 is 15 residues long. Germline V gene lookup returns CDR1 LGHNA and CDR2 YSLEER. The germline V and J ends were trimmed by 5 bases and 4 bases, with 15 bases remaining between them. CDR3 sequence (DNA): TGCGCCAGCAGCTCACAGACAGGCTCAAAAAACATTCAGTACTTC. Its protein is CASSSQTGSKNIQYF.

This clonotype was recorded many times. The chain carries TRBV7-8 and TRBJ2-5, with 10 bases identical to TRBD2. V shed 9 bases and J 3 bases; nucleotides not matched to a gene: 7. CDR1 SGHVS and CDR2 FQNEAQ come from the germline V gene. The CDR3 is 14 amino acids. The CDR3 coding sequence is TGTGCCAGTCGGCAGCTAGCGGGGGAAGAGACCCAGTACTTC. Translation: CASRQLAGEETQYF.

The chain uses TRBV5-4 and TRBJ2-6, with TRBD2 as a possible D gene (6 bases). The germline V and J ends were trimmed by 2 bases and 4 bases, with 13 bases remaining between them. Looked up from germline, CDR1 is SGHNT and CDR2 is YYREEE (reference sequence). The CDR3 runs 16 residues. The CDR3 loop reads CASSFELAVGANVLTF. CDR3 DNA sequence: TGTGCCAGCAGCTTCGAACTAGCAGTCGGGGCCAACGTCCTGACTTTC.

V gene TRBV29-1 combines with J gene TRBJ1-1; D gene unclear. The CDR3 covers 12 residues. Germline V gene sequence: CDR1 SQVTM, CDR2 ANQGSEA. The V gene lost 4 bases and the J gene lost 1 base, with 7 bases spanning the gap. The CDR3, as DNA: TGCAGCGTTGGACGGGAGAACACTGAAGCTTTCTTT. Translated, it gives CSVGRENTEAFF.

In this sample, this clonotype turned up a few times. A junction boundary mismatches the germline segment, possibly from a read error. The J gene is TRBJ1-3, the V gene TRBV29-1; TRBD1 matches 9 bases. Per germline, CDR1 SQVTM and CDR2 ANQGSEA. This CDR3 has 14 amino acids. The CDR3 region is CSVEEGTGRNTIYF. CDR3 coding DNA: TGCAGCGTCGAAGAAGGGACAGGGAGAAACACCATATATTTT.

This clonotype was seen ten or more times. The chain is built from TRBV5-1 and TRBJ1-2; 8 nucleotides line up with TRBD1. The germline V gene has CDR1 SGHRS and CDR2 YFSETQ. This CDR3 region has 14 residues. V shed 1 base and J 8 bases; nucleotides not matched to a gene: 7. The CDR3 is CASSLRQGARGYTF. The CDR3 nucleotides read TGCGCCAGCAGCTTGCGGCAGGGGGCGCGAGGCTACACCTTC.

This clonotype was detected ten times or more. The CDR3 coding sequence is TGCAGTGCAACAAACAGGGTGCATGAGCAGTTCTTC. Amino acids: CSATNRVHEQFF. V gene TRBV20-1 combines with J gene TRBJ2-1, with D tentatively TRBD1 (6 bases). This CDR3 comprises 12 residues. V was clipped by 6 bases and J by 8 bases, with 14 bases between them. The V gene's germline CDR1 is DFQATT and CDR2 SNEGSKA (reference sequence).